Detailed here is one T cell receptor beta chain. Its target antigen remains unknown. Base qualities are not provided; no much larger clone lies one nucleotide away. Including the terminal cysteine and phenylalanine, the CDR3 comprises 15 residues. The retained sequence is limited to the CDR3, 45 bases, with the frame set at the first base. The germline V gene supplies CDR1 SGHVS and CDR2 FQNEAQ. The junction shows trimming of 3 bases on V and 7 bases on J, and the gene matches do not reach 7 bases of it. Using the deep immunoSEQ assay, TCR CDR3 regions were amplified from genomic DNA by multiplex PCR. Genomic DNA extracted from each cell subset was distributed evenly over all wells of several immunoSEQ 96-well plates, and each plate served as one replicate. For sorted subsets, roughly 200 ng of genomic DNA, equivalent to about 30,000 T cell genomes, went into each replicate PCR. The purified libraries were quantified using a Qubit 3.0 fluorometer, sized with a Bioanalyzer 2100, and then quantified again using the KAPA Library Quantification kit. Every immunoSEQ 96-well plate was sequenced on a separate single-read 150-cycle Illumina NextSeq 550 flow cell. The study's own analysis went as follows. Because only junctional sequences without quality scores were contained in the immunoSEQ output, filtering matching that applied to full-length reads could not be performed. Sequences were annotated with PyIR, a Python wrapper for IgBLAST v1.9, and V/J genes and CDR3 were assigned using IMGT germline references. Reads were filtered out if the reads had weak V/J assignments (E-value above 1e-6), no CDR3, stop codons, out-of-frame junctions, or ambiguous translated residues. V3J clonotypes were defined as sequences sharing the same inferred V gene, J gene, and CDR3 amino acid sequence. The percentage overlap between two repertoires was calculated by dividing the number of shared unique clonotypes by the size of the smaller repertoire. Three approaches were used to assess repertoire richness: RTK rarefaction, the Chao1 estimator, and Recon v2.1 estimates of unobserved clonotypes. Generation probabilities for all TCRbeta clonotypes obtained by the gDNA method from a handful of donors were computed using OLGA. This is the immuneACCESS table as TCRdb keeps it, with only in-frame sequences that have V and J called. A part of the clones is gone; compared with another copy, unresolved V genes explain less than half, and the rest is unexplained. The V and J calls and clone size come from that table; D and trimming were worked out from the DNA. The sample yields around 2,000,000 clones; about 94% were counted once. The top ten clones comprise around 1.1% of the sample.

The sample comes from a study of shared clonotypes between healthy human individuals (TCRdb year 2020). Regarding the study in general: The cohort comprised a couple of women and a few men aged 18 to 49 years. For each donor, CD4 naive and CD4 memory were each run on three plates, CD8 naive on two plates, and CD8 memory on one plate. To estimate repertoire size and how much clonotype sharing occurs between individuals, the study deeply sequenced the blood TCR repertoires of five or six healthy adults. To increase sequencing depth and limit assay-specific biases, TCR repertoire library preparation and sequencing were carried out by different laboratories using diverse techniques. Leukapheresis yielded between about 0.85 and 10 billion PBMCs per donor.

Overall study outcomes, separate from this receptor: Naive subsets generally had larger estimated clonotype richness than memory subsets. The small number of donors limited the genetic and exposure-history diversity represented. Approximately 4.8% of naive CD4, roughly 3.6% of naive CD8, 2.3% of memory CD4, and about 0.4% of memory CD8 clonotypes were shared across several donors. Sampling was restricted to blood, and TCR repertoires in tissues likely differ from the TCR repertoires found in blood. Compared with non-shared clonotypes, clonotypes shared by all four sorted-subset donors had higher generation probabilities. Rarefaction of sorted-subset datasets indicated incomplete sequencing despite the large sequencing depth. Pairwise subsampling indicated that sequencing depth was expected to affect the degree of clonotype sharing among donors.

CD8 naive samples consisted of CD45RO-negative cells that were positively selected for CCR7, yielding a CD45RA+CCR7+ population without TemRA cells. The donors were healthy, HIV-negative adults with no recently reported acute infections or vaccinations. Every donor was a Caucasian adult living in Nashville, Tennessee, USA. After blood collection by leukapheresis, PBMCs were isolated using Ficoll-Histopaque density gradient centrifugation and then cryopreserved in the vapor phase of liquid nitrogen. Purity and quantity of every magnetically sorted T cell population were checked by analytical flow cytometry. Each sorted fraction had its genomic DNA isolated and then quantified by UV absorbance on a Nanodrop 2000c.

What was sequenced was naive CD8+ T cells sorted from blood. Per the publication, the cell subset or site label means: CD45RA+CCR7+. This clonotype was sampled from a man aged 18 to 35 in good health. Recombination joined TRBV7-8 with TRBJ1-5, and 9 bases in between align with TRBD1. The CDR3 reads CASSLGTGTRQPQHF. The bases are TGTGCCAGCAGCTTGGGGACAGGGACGAGGCAGCCCCAGCATTTT.